The 17 T cell receptor beta chains given below trace back to one sample, sequenced in a study of human T cells and chemical hapten exposure (dated by TCRdb to about 2021). Library preparation used RACE. Instrument on record: NextSeq 500. TCRdb reworked the public reads: Q25 trimming with fastp, MiXCR clone assembly, productive beta chains retained. A single entry per CDR3 protein holds the most common genes and DNA from its merged rows. A total of about 120,000 distinct CDR3 sequences appear in this sample, 10% to 12% of them only once. The ten largest make up 2% to 2.5% of the sample. Per the publication, the time point label means: patch test 3, about 24 weeks after DPC sensitization. This specimen's treatment or condition label, interpreted: therapeutic diphenylcyclopropenone sensitization with weekly scalp DPC. The input for sequencing was whole blood, taken in connection with sensitization to the hapten diphenylcyclopropenone (DPC). The receptors were gathered from a woman aged 45-65 years with alopecia areata. Some clones in this sample may be carry-over from other donors' samples.

V is TRBV7-8 and J is TRBJ2-2; 7 positions agree with TRBD2. The J segment lost 4 bases and the V segment lost 3 bases, leaving 2 bases of the junction unmatched. The germline CDR1 and CDR2 sequences are SGHVS and FQNEAQ. CDR3 length: 14 residues. CDR3 protein: CASSFKRGTGELFF. For the CDR3, the DNA is TGTGCCAGCAGCTTCAAGCGGGGCACCGGGGAGCTGTTTTTT.

This clonotype came up a few times. The gene calls are TRBV14 and TRBJ1-1; a possible D gene is TRBD1 (5 bases). Trimming took 0 bases from V and 6 from J, leaving 14 bases between them. Germline CDR1 SGHDN, CDR2 FVKESK. The CDR3 consists of 15 residues. The CDR3 region is CASSQESRTSSEAFF. CDR3 bases: TGTGCCAGCAGCCAAGAAAGCAGGACAAGCTCTGAAGCTTTCTTT. Combining the CDR3 with reference TRBV14 and TRBJ1-1 gives the whole variable domain EAGVTQFPSHSVIEKGQTVTLRCDPISGHDNLYWYRRVMGKEIKFLLHFVKESKQDESGMPNNRFLAERTGGTYSTLKVQPAELEDSGVYFCASSQESRTSSEAFFGQGTRLTVV.

This clonotype has more than one count but fewer than ten. The CDR3 bases are TGTGCCAGCACTACAGGGATATCGAACTATGGCTACACCTTC. Its translation: CASTTGISNYGYTF. The chain couples TRBV6-6 to TRBJ1-2; D is possibly TRBD1 (6 bases). The CDR3 consists of 14 residues. Per germline, CDR1 MNHNY and CDR2 SVGAGI (reference sequence). V was shortened by 7 bases and J by 2 bases, with 14 bases between the two germline ends.

This clonotype was counted a few times. The chain uses TRBV3-1 and TRBJ2-7; maybe TRBD1 (5 bases). V was shortened by 4 bases and J by 4 bases, with 11 bases between the two germline ends. CDR3 length: 13 residues. Germline V gene lookup returns CDR1 LGHDT and CDR2 YNNKEL (reference sequence). The CDR3 is CASSPQVGYEQYF. CDR3 coding DNA: TGTGCCAGCAGCCCACAGGTCGGGTACGAGCAGTACTTC.

This sequence joins TRBV12-3 or TRBV12-4 and TRBJ1-6, with no clear D. Trimming left V 3 bases short and J 8 bases short, with 8 bases between. CDR3 length: 13 amino acids. This CDR3 is CASSFNSDSPLHF. CDR3 coding DNA: TGTGCCAGCAGTTTTAACTCGGATTCACCCCTCCACTTT.

This clonotype was seen many times. The chain is built from TRBV7-2 and TRBJ2-5; possible D gene TRBD2, 7 bases. Germline CDR1 is SGHTA and CDR2 is FQGNSA. This CDR3 region has 14 residues. V dropped 2 bases and J dropped 4 bases, with 11 bases sitting between them. The CDR3 here is CASSLNREGETQYF. DNA of the CDR3: TGTGCCAGCAGCTTAAACAGGGAGGGAGAGACCCAGTACTTC.

This clonotype was detected only a few times. The V call is TRBV2, the J call TRBJ2-3; D is unresolved. V was trimmed by 4 bases and J by 2 bases, leaving 7 bases between them. Germline V gene sequence: CDR1 SNHLY, CDR2 FYNNEI. This CDR3 region has 13 residues. The CDR3 spells CASSARPTDTQYF. The CDR3 nucleotides read TGTGCCAGCAGTGCCAGACCCACAGATACGCAGTATTTT.

In this sample, this clonotype turned up many times. V gene TRBV7-2 combines with J gene TRBJ2-3; TRBD2 aligns across 12 bases. Germline CDR1 reads SGHTA; CDR2 reads FQGNSA. V lost 5 bases, J lost 4 bases, and 13 bases stayed unmatched. CDR3 length equals 18 residues. The CDR3 region is CASSQPRPPSGRADTQYF. The CDR3 region has the DNA TGTGCCAGCAGCCAACCTAGACCCCCTAGCGGGAGGGCAGATACGCAGTATTTT.

In this sample, this clonotype turned up a few times. The chain has TRBV7-9 and TRBJ1-4; D possibly corresponds to TRBD1 (5 bases). The CDR3 covers 12 residues. Trimming took 11 bases from V and 6 from J, leaving 13 bases between them. Looked up from germline, CDR1 is SEHNR and CDR2 is FQNEAQ (reference sequence). The CDR3 is CAWEGRDEKLFF. The CDR3 DNA reads TGTGCCTGGGAGGGGCGCGATGAAAAACTGTTTTTT.

A word on this clonotype: This may come from a read error, since a much larger clone is one base off. The chain couples TRBV5-1 to TRBJ2-3, with unresolved D. There are 12 residues in the CDR3. CDR1 is SGHRS, CDR2 YFSETQ, per germline. CDR3 sequence: CASRLSTDTRYF. As DNA, the CDR3 is TGCGCCAGCAGGCTTTCCACAGATACGCGGTATTTT.

This chain links TRBV27 with TRBJ1-6, with 8 bases that match TRBD1. The CDR3 is 12 residues long. After removal of 10 bases from V and 11 bases from J, the junction contained 7 bases not matched to a gene. Germline V CDR1 and CDR2: MNHEY, SMNVEV (reference sequence). The CDR3 DNA is TGTGCCACCAGGACAGGGTTCGCACCCCTCCACTTT. Its translation is CATRTGFAPLHF.

This clonotype has a count of ten or more. The gene calls are TRBV10-2 and TRBJ1-1, with 9 bases aligning to TRBD1. Germline V gives CDR1 WSHSY, CDR2 SAAADI. This CDR3 spans 17 amino acids. Trimming at V came to 4 bases and at J to 4 bases, leaving 13 bases not matched to a gene. The CDR3 sequence: CASSGPGTGSSGTEAFF. The CDR3 DNA is TGCGCCAGCAGTGGCCCAGGGACAGGGAGTTCGGGCACTGAAGCTTTCTTT.

The chain employs TRBV20-1 and TRBJ1-5; D is unclear. The CDR3 contains 14 residues. The germline V gene has CDR1 DFQATT and CDR2 SNEGSKA (reference sequence). V was pared by 3 bases and J by 3 bases, with 12 bases between. The CDR3 protein is CSARTGIFNQPQHF. For the CDR3, the DNA is TGCAGTGCTAGGACCGGGATATTCAATCAGCCCCAGCATTTT.

In this sample, this clonotype turned up a few times. This chain links TRBV20-1 with TRBJ1-4; TRBD1 might be the D (5 bases). The length of the CDR3 is 16 residues. Trimming cost V 1 base and J 3 bases, with 15 bases left between them. Germline CDR1 is DFQATT and CDR2 is SNEGSKA (reference sequence). CDR3 DNA sequence: TGCAGTGCTAGAGTTACCGGGGGTATATCTAATGAAAAACTGTTTTTT. Residues: CSARVTGGISNEKLFF.

The rearrangement uses TRBV7-9 and TRBJ1-4, with TRBD1 matching 11 bases. V trimming: 7 bases; J trimming: 2 bases; junction bases outside the gene matches: 6. Per germline, CDR1 SEHNR and CDR2 FQNEAQ (reference sequence). The CDR3 is made up of 16 amino acids. CDR3 DNA: TGTGCCAGCACCCCGGGGGACAGGGGGACTAATGAAAAACTGTTTTTT. Translation gives CASTPGDRGTNEKLFF. The full variable domain, completed using reference TRBV7-9 and TRBJ1-4, is DTGVSQNPRHKITKRGQNVTFRCDPISEHNRLYWYRQTLGQGPEFLTYFQNEAQLEKSRLLSDRFSAERPKGSFSTLEIQRTEQGDSAMYLCASTPGDRGTNEKLFFGSGTQLSVL.

This clonotype was observed at least ten times. The V call is TRBV18, the J call TRBJ1-1; 9 bases map to TRBD1. Unmatched junction bases numbered 10, after V lost 7 bases and J lost 10 bases. CDR1 is KGHSH and CDR2 is LQKENI in the germline V gene. There are 13 residues in the CDR3. CDR3 sequence (DNA): TGTGCCAGCTTAACCGGGACAGGGAGTAGAGCTTTCTTT. It encodes CASLTGTGSRAFF.

The chain carries TRBV6-6 and TRBJ2-3; no clear D gene. CDR3 length equals 14 residues. V gave up 3 bases and J gave up 2 bases, with 9 bases separating them. Per the germline V gene, CDR1 is MNHNY and CDR2 is SVGAGI (reference sequence). This CDR3 reads CASSYGGYTDTQYF. The CDR3 bases are TGTGCCAGCAGTTATGGTGGCTACACAGATACGCAGTATTTT.